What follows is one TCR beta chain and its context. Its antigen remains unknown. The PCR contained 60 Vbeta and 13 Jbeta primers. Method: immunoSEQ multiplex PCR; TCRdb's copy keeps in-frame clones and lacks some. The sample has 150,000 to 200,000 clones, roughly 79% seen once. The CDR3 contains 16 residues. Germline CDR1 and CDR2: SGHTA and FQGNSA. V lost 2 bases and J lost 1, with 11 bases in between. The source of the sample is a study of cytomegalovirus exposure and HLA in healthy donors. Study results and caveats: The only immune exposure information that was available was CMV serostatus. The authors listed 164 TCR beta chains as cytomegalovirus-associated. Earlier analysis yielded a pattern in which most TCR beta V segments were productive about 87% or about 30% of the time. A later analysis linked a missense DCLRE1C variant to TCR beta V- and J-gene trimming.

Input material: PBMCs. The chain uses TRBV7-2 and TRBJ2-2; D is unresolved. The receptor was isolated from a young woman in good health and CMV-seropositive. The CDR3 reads CASSLLGARNTGELFF. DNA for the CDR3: TGTGCCAGCAGCTTACTCGGAGCGAGGAACACCGGGGAGCTGTTTTTT.